A selection of T cell receptor beta chains follows, all from one sample in a study of blood T cell repertoires in COVID-19. Repertoires were generated with immunoSEQ multiplex PCR, while TCRdb's copy carries only in-frame clones and drops some. Here the sample spans approximately 190,000 clones, almost 85% being singletons. Sequences were obtained from peripheral blood. Source of these receptors: a woman in her seventies with active or convalescent COVID-19. The CDR3 runs from the conserved cysteine through the conserved F or W. The D gene is left open where the match is weak. Clone sizes are given selectively: once, few, many, or a class where the clone is expanded.

D gene,clone size,V gene,J gene,CDR3 DNA,CDR3 protein
TRBD1,NA,TRBV19,TRBJ2-5,TGTGCCAGTAGTATGGGACAGGTATTGGGAGAGACCCAGTACTTC,CASSMGQVLGETQYF
NA,NA,TRBV28,TRBJ1-1,TGTGCCAGCAGTCTGAGGGGAGCGGGGACTGAAGCTTTCTTT,CASSLRGAGTEAFF
TRBD1,NA,TRBV6-6,TRBJ2-5,TGTGCCAGCAGTCCCCGAAGGACAGGGAAAGAGACCCAGTACTTC,CASSPRRTGKETQYF
NA,few,TRBV7-3,TRBJ1-1,TGTGCCAGCAGCCCCCTGGGAGCGAACACTGAAGCTTTCTTT,CASSPLGANTEAFF
TRBD2,NA,TRBV7-9,TRBJ2-5,TGTGCCAGCAGCCGTGGCTCGACTAGCGGGCAAGAGACCCAGTACTTC,CASSRGSTSGQETQYF
NA,NA,TRBV19,TRBJ1-5,TGTGCCAGTAGTATTCGGGGGGGCCAGCCCCAGCATTTT,CASSIRGGQPQHF
TRBD2,NA,TRBV7-3,TRBJ2-1,TGTGCCAGCAGCTTAGCTAGCGGACCTTACAATGAGCAGTTCTTC,CASSLASGPYNEQFF
NA,NA,TRBV6-5,TRBJ2-7,TGTGCCTCCAGGAGCCGCAGGGAACGGTACGAGCAGTACTTC,CASRSRRERYEQYF
NA,NA,TRBV6-5,TRBJ1-1,TGTGCCAGCAGCGAGAGAGATATGAACACTGAAGCTTTCTTT,CASSERDMNTEAFF
NA,few,TRBV11-2,TRBJ2-7,TGTGCCAGCAGCTTCGAGAGACAGATCTCCTACGAGCAGTACTTC,CASSFERQISYEQYF
NA,NA,TRBV11-1,TRBJ2-7,TGTGCCAGCAGCCGGGGGGACAGGAACATCTACGAGCAGTACTTC,CASSRGDRNIYEQYF
TRBD2,NA,TRBV7-3,TRBJ2-3,TGTGCCAGCAGCTTAACCGGGACTAGCACGGATACGCAGTATTTT,CASSLTGTSTDTQYF
TRBD1,NA,TRBV5-1,TRBJ2-3,TGCGCCAGCATCCCAGACAGGGGTTATACAGATACGCAGTATTTT,CASIPDRGYTDTQYF
TRBD1,few,TRBV6-5,TRBJ1-5,TGTGCCAGCAGCACGGACAGGGTAAATCAGCCCCAGCATTTT,CASSTDRVNQPQHF
TRBD2,NA,TRBV3-1/TRBV3-2,TRBJ2-7,TGTGCCAGCAGCCAACCGCCGGGACTAGCGGGAGGGACCCCCTACGAGCAGTACTTC,CASSQPPGLAGGTPYEQYF
NA,few,TRBV6-1,TRBJ1-1,TGTGCCAGCAGTGAATTGGGCGTCATGAACACTGAAGCTTTCTTT,CASSELGVMNTEAFF
NA,NA,TRBV5-1,TRBJ1-4,TGCGCCAGCAGCATGGTCCAGGGGGAAAAACTGTTTTTT,CASSMVQGEKLFF
TRBD2,NA,TRBV6-5,TRBJ2-1,TGTGCCAGCAGCGTAGCGGGAGGGCCCCTCAATGAGCAGTTCTTC,CASSVAGGPLNEQFF
TRBD1,NA,TRBV7-9,TRBJ2-7,TGTGCCAGCGCCCGGGGACAGGGGTACGAGCAGTACTTC,CASARGQGYEQYF
TRBD1,NA,TRBV11-2,TRBJ1-1,TGTGCCAGCAGCTATGGACAGGGGAGCACTGAAGCTTTCTTT,CASSYGQGSTEAFF
NA,NA,TRBV27,TRBJ1-2,TGTGCCAGCAGTCTAGGACAGAACTATGGCTACACCTTC,CASSLGQNYGYTF
TRBD2,NA,TRBV11-3,TRBJ2-7,TGTGCCAGCAGCCTTGGGGGAGGGACCGACGGCGACTACGAGCAGTACTTC,CASSLGGGTDGDYEQYF
NA,once,TRBV2,TRBJ2-1,TGTGCCAGCAGCGTACTACATCGTGGGCAGTTCTTC,CASSVLHRGQFF
TRBD2,NA,TRBV10-2,TRBJ2-2,TGCGCCAGCGCGATTAGCGGGAGACACACCGGGGAGCTGTTTTTT,CASAISGRHTGELFF
NA,few,TRBV25-1,TRBJ1-6,TGTGCCAGCAGTGAATGGGGGCAGGTTAATTCACCCCTCCACTTT,CASSEWGQVNSPLHF
NA,NA,TRBV28,TRBJ2-7,TGTGCCAGCGGGAACAGGGTTCCCCACGAGCAGTACTTC,CASGNRVPHEQYF
TRBD1,NA,TRBV6-4,TRBJ2-6,TGTGCCAGCACTTCGGGACAGTCCTCTCCGATCTCTGGGGCCAACGTCCTGACTTTC,CASTSGQSSPISGANVLTF
NA,NA,TRBV27,TRBJ1-2,TGTGCCAGCAGGCCAAGCGGGGGGCCGAACTATGGCTACACCTTC,CASRPSGGPNYGYTF
NA,NA,TRBV30,TRBJ1-2,TGTGCCTGGGGGCCAGGGATGGCTAACTATGGCTACACCTTC,CAWGPGMANYGYTF
TRBD1,NA,TRBV18,TRBJ1-1,TGTGCCAGCTCACCACTATACGAAGGGGGCGCGTCTGAAGCTTTCTTT,CASSPLYEGGASEAFF
NA,NA,TRBV7-8,TRBJ2-7,TGTGCCAGCAGCCCCTCCCGCGGGACCTACGAGCAGTACTTC,CASSPSRGTYEQYF
TRBD1,once,TRBV12-3/TRBV12-4,TRBJ2-7,TGTGCCAGCAGTTGGGGGACAGGATACGAGCAGTACTTC,CASSWGTGYEQYF
TRBD2,NA,TRBV6-4,TRBJ2-7,TGTGCCAGCACACTCCCGGGACTAGCGGGACTCTCCTACGAGCAGTACTTC,CASTLPGLAGLSYEQYF
NA,NA,TRBV24-1,TRBJ2-2,TGTGCCACCAGTGATGGACTTCCTACCGGGGAGCTGTTTTTT,CATSDGLPTGELFF
TRBD2,once,TRBV5-1,TRBJ2-1,TGCGCCAGCAGCTTGAGGACTAGCGGGAACTACAATGAGCAGTTCTTC,CASSLRTSGNYNEQFF
NA,once,TRBV2,TRBJ1-4,TGTGCCAGCAGGCAAACAGTTGGGGAAAAACTGTTTTTT,CASRQTVGEKLFF
NA,NA,TRBV10-3,TRBJ2-3,TGTGCCATCACTTCCGCTAGCGATCGCACAGATACGCAGTATTTT,CAITSASDRTDTQYF
TRBD2,NA,TRBV11-3,TRBJ2-1,TGTGCCAGCAGCCCCGGGGGGGCCGTTGAGCAGTTCTTC,CASSPGGAVEQFF
TRBD2,once,TRBV28,TRBJ2-5,TGTGCCAGCACGGCGGGAGGAGGAGAGACCCAGTACTTC,CASTAGGGETQYF
TRBD1,NA,TRBV9,TRBJ1-2,TGTGCCAGCAGCGTAGACAGGGGCTATGGCTACACCTTC,CASSVDRGYGYTF
NA,NA,TRBV5-1,TRBJ2-5,TGCGCCAGCAGCCTCTCCCGGGTAGCCCAAGAGACCCAGTACTTC,CASSLSRVAQETQYF
NA,NA,TRBV28,TRBJ1-4,TGTGCCAGCAGTTTCTCGGGGGGCGCGGGTAAAAAACTGTTTTTT,CASSFSGGAGKKLFF
TRBD1,NA,TRBV5-5,TRBJ1-1,TGTGCCAGCAGCTTTGGACAGGCTGGGGGTCCGAACACTGAAGCTTTCTTT,CASSFGQAGGPNTEAFF
TRBD1,NA,TRBV15,TRBJ1-3,TGTGCCACCAGTATAGGACAGGGAACTGGAAACACCATATATTTT,CATSIGQGTGNTIYF
TRBD1,NA,TRBV7-3,TRBJ2-3,TGTGCCAGCAGCCGTGGGAGGGACAGGGGACCAGATACGCAGTATTTT,CASSRGRDRGPDTQYF
TRBD2,NA,TRBV7-9,TRBJ2-5,TGTGCCAGCAGCTTATCCCGTAGCGGGAAGGAGACCCAGTACTTC,CASSLSRSGKETQYF
NA,NA,TRBV6-5,TRBJ1-2,TGTGCCAGCAGTACCGCAGGGGCTGGCGATGGCTACACCTTC,CASSTAGAGDGYTF
TRBD2,once,TRBV10-2,TRBJ2-3,TGCGCCAGCAGTGCCGGACTAGCCGCAGATACGCAGTATTTT,CASSAGLAADTQYF
TRBD1,NA,TRBV27,TRBJ2-6,TGTGCCAGCAGTTTACGGACAGGGGGAACTGGCGGGGCCAACGTCCTGACTTTC,CASSLRTGGTGGANVLTF
NA,NA,TRBV14,TRBJ1-5,TGTGCCAGCAGCCAAGCCCCGTGGAGGCCCCAGCATTTT,CASSQAPWRPQHF
NA,NA,TRBV6-5,TRBJ2-7,TGTGCCGCTGCCGGGTCCCCCTACGAGCAGTACTTC,CAAAGSPYEQYF
TRBD2,once,TRBV11-2,TRBJ2-7,TGTGCCAGCAGCTTAGCCGGAAGGAGCGGGAGAACTTACGAGCAGTACTTC,CASSLAGRSGRTYEQYF
TRBD1,once,TRBV19,TRBJ1-3,TGTGCCAGTAGCCTCGACAGGGATGGCGGAAACACCATATATTTT,CASSLDRDGGNTIYF
NA,NA,TRBV6-5,TRBJ2-1,TGTGCCAGCACGGAATCGGGAGTCTCCTACAATGAGCAGTTCTTC,CASTESGVSYNEQFF